These 17 T cell receptor beta chains were sequenced from one sample in a study of blood T cell repertoires in COVID-19. Produced via immunoSEQ multiplex PCR; TCRdb's table is partial and in-frame only. The profile shows about 300,000 clones, more than 75% of them singletons. Material for sequencing was PBMCs or T cells enriched from blood (not recorded which). The source is a woman aged 18-29 years who had recovered from COVID-19.

V is TRBV5-4 and J is TRBJ2-6; the D gene is possibly TRBD1 (6 bases). V gave up 0 bases and J gave up 1 base, with 11 bases separating them. The CDR3 has 17 residues. Germline CDR1 is SGHNT and CDR2 is YYREEE (reference sequence). The CDR3 sequence: CASSLADSISGANVLTF. CDR3 in DNA: TGTGCCAGCAGCTTGGCGGACAGTATTTCTGGGGCCAACGTCCTGACTTTC.

This clone showed up just a few times. V gene TRBV28 combines with J gene TRBJ1-2; 8 nucleotides agree with TRBD1. The CDR3 extends over 14 amino acids. V trimming: 6 bases; J trimming: 4 bases; junction bases outside the gene matches: 7. CDR1 is MDHEN, CDR2 SYDVKM, per germline. The CDR3 sequence: CASRKPTGAYGYTF. Written as DNA, the CDR3 is TGTGCCAGCAGAAAACCGACAGGGGCCTATGGCTACACCTTC.

V is TRBV14 and J is TRBJ1-5; 11 positions match TRBD1. The CDR3 runs to 12 residues. Germline CDR1 is SGHDN and CDR2 is FVKESK. After removal of 4 bases from V and 11 bases from J, the junction contained 1 base not matched to a gene. In nucleotides, the CDR3 is TGTGCCAGCAGCCGGACAGGGGGCTCCCAGCATTTT. Its translation: CASSRTGGSQHF.

The chain employs TRBV12-3 or TRBV12-4 and TRBJ2-1, with D hard to call. Deletions cut 6 bases from V and 6 bases from J, with 6 bases between. The CDR3 has 11 amino acids. The CDR3 region is CASSPSNEQFF. CDR3 coding DNA: TGTGCCAGCAGCCCTAGCAATGAGCAGTTCTTC.

The V and J genes are TRBV6-5 and TRBJ1-6, with a weak D call TRBD1 (6 bases). This CDR3 has 14 amino acids. The V gene lost 5 bases and the J gene lost 10 bases, with 15 bases spanning the gap. Germline CDR1 reads MNHEY; CDR2 reads SVGAGI. CDR3 DNA sequence: TGTGCCAGCAGTAGTCAGGGGAATTACTCACCCCTCCACTTT. Encoded protein: CASSSQGNYSPLHF.

The rearrangement links TRBV24-1 to TRBJ1-3; D remains ambiguous. The CDR3 is made up of 16 amino acids. The ends were cut back, 4 bases at V and 0 bases at J, with 12 bases in the middle. The germline gives CDR1 KGHDR, CDR2 SFDVKD. In DNA, the CDR3 is TGTGCCACCAGTGACCCAACTCCGTCCTCTGGAAACACCATATATTTT. The encoded protein is CATSDPTPSSGNTIYF.

This clone has only a few counts. The chain links TRBV24-1 to TRBJ2-2; 7 nucleotides match TRBD1. V gave up 4 bases and J gave up 5 bases; unmatched junction bases: 12. The CDR3 consists of 17 residues. The germline CDR1 and CDR2 sequences are KGHDR and SFDVKD. The CDR3 sequence: CATSDYLSQGVTGELFF. As DNA, the CDR3 is TGTGCCACCAGTGACTATCTTAGCCAGGGGGTGACCGGGGAGCTGTTTTTT.

The rearrangement links TRBV4-1 to TRBJ2-1, with 9 bases aligning to TRBD1. CDR3 size: 16 residues. Per germline, CDR1 MGHRA and CDR2 YSYEKL. The V gene end was trimmed by 4 bases and the J gene end by 15 bases; junction bases not matched to a gene: 19. For the CDR3, the DNA is TGCGCCAGCAGCCGTTTACCCGGGACAGGGTCCCGACAGGCGTTCTTC. Translated, it gives CASSRLPGTGSRQAFF.

The chain has TRBV9 and TRBJ1-2; 10 positions agree with TRBD1. From germline, CDR1 is SGDLS and CDR2 YYNGEE. The V and J ends lost 4 bases and 0 bases, in that order; junction bases with no gene match: 9. The CDR3 contains 17 residues. CDR3 sequence (DNA): TGTGCCAGCAGCCTTCGACAGGGGGCGAACCCTAACTATGGCTACACCTTC. Encoded protein: CASSLRQGANPNYGYTF.

The V and J genes are TRBV29-1 and TRBJ2-5, with D hard to call. V shed 2 bases and J shed 5 bases, with 6 bases lying between them. Germline V gene lookup returns CDR1 SQVTM and CDR2 ANQGSEA. This CDR3 has 11 residues. CDR3 coding DNA: TGCAGCGTTGAATCGAGGGAGACCCAGTACTTC. Its protein product is CSVESRETQYF.

This clone was observed once. The chain joins TRBV19 to TRBJ1-2; D remains unclear. This CDR3 spans 15 amino acids. Looked up from germline, CDR1 is LNHDA and CDR2 is SQIVND (reference sequence). V gave up 5 bases and J gave up 7 bases, with 20 bases separating them. This chain's CDR3 is CASSQRGTEASGYTF. As DNA, the CDR3 is TGTGCCAGTAGTCAAAGAGGTACGGAGGCCTCTGGCTACACCTTC. The full variable domain, rest sourced from reference TRBV19 and TRBJ1-2, is DGGITQSPKYLFRKEGQNVTLSCEQNLNHDAMYWYRQDPGQGLRLIYYSQIVNDFQKGDIAEGYSVSREKKESFPLTVTSAQKNPTAFYLCASSQRGTEASGYTFGSGTRLTVV.

The rearrangement joins TRBV12-5 to TRBJ1-1; D is ambiguous. Germline V gene sequence: CDR1 LGHNT, CDR2 FRNRAP. With 1 base removed from V and 4 bases from J, the gap between germline ends came to 10 bases. CDR3 size: 14 residues. CDR3 nucleotides: TGTGCTAGTGGTTTGGATGGTCCGGGCACTGAAGCTTTCTTT. As protein: CASGLDGPGTEAFF.

CDR3 sequence (DNA): TGTGCCAGCATCCTGCTGACAGCTAATGAAAAACTGTTTTTT. This sequence encodes CASILLTANEKLFF. The rearrangement joins TRBV27 to TRBJ1-4; D is possibly TRBD1 (5 bases). The V end lost 7 bases, the J end lost 3 bases, and 12 bases lay between the germline ends. The CDR3 covers 14 residues. Germline-derived CDR1 and CDR2 are MNHEY and SMNVEV (reference sequence).

The chain joins TRBV7-9 to TRBJ1-3, with D perhaps TRBD1 (5 bases). V lost 2 bases to trimming and J lost 4 bases, with 18 bases between them. Germline CDR1 reads SEHNR; CDR2 reads FQNEAQ (reference sequence). CDR3 length equals 17 residues. CDR3 nucleotides: TGTGCCAGCAGCTTACTGTTGGCGGGGGTACCCGGAAACACCATATATTTT. It yields the protein CASSLLLAGVPGNTIYF.

This clone was seen many times. The rearrangement joins TRBV15 to TRBJ1-2; perhaps TRBD1 as D (6 bases). This CDR3 comprises 13 residues. In germline, CDR1 is LNHNV, CDR2 YYDKDF (reference sequence). V was pared by 9 bases and J by 2 bases, with 13 bases between. The CDR3: CATGGDGNYGYTF. The CDR3 DNA sequence: TGTGCCACAGGGGGAGACGGCAACTATGGCTACACCTTC.

V and J are TRBV11-2 and TRBJ2-1, with TRBD2 matching over 16 bases. CDR1 is SGHAT, CDR2 FQNNGV, per germline. The CDR3 spans 17 residues. The V segment lost 5 bases and the J segment 5 bases; nucleotides outside the gene matches: 6. CDR3 amino acids: CASSLGTSGRANNEQFF. The CDR3 DNA is TGTGCCAGCAGCCTCGGGACTAGCGGGAGGGCCAACAATGAGCAGTTCTTC.

The chain joins TRBV30 to TRBJ2-3, with TRBD2 identical over 10 bases. CDR3 size: 15 residues. J was trimmed by 4 bases and V by 3 bases; bases with no gene match: 7. Germline-derived CDR1 and CDR2 are GTSNPN and SVGIG (reference sequence). CDR3 sequence (DNA): TGTGCCTGGAGGTTCGAGCGGGGGGGCTCAGATACGCAGTATTTT. Protein product: CAWRFERGGSDTQYF.